What follows is one T cell receptor beta chain and its context. These data belong to a study of cytomegalovirus exposure and HLA in healthy donors. Primers for the PCR totalled 60 Vbeta and 13 Jbeta. Profiling relied on immunoSEQ multiplex PCR, and the TCRdb table lists in-frame clones only, not all of them. The profile shows under 200,000 clones, about three quarters of them singletons. CDR3 length: 14 amino acids. The J segment lost 7 bases and the V segment lost 4 bases, leaving 4 bases of the junction unmatched. In germline, CDR1 is MNHNS, CDR2 SASEGT. This chain links TRBV6-1 with TRBJ1-6, with 7 bases identical to TRBD1. Source material: PBMCs. The sequence was collected from a man in his fifties in good health and CMV-seropositive. CDR3 DNA: TGTGCCAGCAGTGCCGGGACAGCGAATTCACCCCTCCACTTT. The encoded protein is CASSAGTANSPLHF.